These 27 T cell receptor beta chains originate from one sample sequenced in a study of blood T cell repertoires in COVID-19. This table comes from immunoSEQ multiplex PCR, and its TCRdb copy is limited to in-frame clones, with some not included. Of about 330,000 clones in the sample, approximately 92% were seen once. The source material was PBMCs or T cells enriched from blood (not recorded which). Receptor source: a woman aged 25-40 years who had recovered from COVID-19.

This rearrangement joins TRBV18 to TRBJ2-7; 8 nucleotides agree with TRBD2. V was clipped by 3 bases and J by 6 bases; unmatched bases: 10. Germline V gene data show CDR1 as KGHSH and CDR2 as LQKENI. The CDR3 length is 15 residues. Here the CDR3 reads CASSPSRAGVGEQYF. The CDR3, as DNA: TGTGCCAGCTCACCCTCGAGAGCGGGAGTGGGCGAGCAGTACTTC. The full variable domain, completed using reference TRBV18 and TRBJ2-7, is NAGVMQNPRHLVRRRGQEARLRCSPMKGHSHVYWYRQLPEEGLKFMVYLQKENIIDESGMPKERFSAEFPKEGPSILRIQQVVRGDSAAYFCASSPSRAGVGEQYFGPGTRLTVT.

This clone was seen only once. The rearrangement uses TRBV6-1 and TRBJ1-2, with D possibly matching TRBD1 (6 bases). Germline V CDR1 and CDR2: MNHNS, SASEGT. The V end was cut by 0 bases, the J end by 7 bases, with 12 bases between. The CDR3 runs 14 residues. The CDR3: CASSEALQGGGYTF. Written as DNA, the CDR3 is TGTGCCAGCAGTGAAGCGCTTCAAGGGGGTGGCTACACCTTC.

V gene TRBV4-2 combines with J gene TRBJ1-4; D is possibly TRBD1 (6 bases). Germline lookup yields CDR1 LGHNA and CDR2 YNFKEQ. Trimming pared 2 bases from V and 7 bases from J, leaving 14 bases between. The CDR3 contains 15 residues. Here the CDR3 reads CASSQKGGYGEKLFF. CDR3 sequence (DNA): TGTGCCAGCAGCCAAAAGGGGGGGTATGGTGAAAAACTGTTTTTT.

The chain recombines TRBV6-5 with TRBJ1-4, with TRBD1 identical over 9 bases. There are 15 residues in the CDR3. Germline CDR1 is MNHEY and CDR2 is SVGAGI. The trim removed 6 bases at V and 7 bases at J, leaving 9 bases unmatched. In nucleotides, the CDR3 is TGTGCCAGCAGCCCCACCGGGACAGGGAGTGAAAAACTGTTTTTT. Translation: CASSPTGTGSEKLFF.

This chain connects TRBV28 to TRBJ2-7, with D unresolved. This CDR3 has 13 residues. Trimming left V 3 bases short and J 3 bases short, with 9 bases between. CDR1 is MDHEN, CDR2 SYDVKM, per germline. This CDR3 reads CASSFNLIYEQYF. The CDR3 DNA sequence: TGTGCCAGCAGTTTTAACCTAATCTACGAGCAGTACTTC.

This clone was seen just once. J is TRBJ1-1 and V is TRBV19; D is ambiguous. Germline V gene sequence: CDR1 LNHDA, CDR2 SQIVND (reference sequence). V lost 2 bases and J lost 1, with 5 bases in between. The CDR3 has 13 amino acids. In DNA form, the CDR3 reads TGTGCCAGTAGTATATCGGGGAACACTGAAGCTTTCTTT. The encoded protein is CASSISGNTEAFF.

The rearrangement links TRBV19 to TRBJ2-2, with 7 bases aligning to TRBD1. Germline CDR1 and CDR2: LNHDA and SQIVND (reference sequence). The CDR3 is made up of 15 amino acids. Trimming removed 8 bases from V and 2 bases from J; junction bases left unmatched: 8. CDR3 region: CASSSGTANTGELFF. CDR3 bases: TGTGCCAGTTCCTCCGGGACAGCCAACACCGGGGAGCTGTTTTTT.

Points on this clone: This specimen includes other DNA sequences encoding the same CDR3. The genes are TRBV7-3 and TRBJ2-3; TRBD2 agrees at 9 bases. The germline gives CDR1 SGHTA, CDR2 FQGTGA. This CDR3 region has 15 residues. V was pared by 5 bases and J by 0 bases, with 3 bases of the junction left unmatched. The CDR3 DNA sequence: TGTGCCAGCAGCCCAACTAGCGGGAGCACAGATACGCAGTATTTT. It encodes CASSPTSGSTDTQYF. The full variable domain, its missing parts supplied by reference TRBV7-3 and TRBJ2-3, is GAGVSQTPSNKVTEKGKYVELRCDPISGHTALYWYRQSLGQGPEFLIYFQGTGAADDSGLPNDRFFAVRPEGSVSTLKIQRTERGDSAVYLCASSPTSGSTDTQYFGPGTRLTVL.

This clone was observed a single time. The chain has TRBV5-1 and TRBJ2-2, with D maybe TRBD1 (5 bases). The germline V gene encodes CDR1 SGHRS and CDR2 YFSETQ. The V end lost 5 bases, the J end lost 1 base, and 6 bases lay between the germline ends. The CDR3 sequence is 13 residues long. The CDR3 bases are TGCGCCAGCAGAAGGGGGAACACCGGGGAGCTGTTTTTT. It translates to CASRRGNTGELFF.

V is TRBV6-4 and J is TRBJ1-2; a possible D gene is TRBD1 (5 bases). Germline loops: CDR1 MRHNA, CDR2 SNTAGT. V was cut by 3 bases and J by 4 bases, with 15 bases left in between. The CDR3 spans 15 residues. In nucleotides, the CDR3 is TGTGCCAGCAGTGAGAATCGTGGAGGGGCCTATGGCTACACCTTC. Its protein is CASSENRGGAYGYTF.

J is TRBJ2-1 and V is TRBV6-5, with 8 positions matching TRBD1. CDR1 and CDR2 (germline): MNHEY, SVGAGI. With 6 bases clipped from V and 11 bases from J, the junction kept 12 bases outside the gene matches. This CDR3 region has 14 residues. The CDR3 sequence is CASRQGVVGAKQFF. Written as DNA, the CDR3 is TGTGCCAGCAGACAGGGGGTCGTGGGGGCGAAGCAGTTCTTC.

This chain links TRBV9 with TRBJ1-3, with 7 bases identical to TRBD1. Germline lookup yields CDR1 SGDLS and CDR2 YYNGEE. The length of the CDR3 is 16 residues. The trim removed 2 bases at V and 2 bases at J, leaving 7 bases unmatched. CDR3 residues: CASSVATGEAGNTIYF. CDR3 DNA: TGTGCCAGCAGCGTGGCTACAGGGGAGGCTGGAAACACCATATATTTT.

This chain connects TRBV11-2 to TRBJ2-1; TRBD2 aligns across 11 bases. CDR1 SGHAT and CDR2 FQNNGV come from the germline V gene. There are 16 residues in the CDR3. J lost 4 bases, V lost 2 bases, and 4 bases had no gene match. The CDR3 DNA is TGTGCCAGCAGCTTATTTAGACTAGCGGGGTACAATGAGCAGTTCTTC. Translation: CASSLFRLAGYNEQFF.

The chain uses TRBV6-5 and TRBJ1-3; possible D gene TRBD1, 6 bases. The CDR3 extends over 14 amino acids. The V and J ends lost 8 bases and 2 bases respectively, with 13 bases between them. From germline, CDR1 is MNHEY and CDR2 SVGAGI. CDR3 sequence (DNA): TGTGCCAGCTGGAGTGGGGACACTGGAAACACCATATATTTT. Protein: CASWSGDTGNTIYF.

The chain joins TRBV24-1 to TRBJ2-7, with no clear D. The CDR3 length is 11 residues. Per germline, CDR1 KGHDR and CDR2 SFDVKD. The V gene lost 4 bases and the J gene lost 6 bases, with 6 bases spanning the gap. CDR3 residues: CATSDTGEQYF. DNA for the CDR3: TGTGCCACCAGTGACACCGGCGAGCAGTACTTC.

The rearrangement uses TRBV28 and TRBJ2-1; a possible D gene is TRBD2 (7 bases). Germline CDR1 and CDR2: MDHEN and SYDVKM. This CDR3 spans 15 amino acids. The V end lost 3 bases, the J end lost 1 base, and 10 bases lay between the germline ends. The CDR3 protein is CASSLEGGSYNEQFF. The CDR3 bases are TGTGCCAGCAGTTTGGAGGGGGGGTCCTACAATGAGCAGTTCTTC.

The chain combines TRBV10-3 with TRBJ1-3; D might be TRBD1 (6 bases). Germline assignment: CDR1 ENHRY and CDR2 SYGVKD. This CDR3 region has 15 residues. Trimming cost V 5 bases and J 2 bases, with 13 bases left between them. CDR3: CAISPTGYTGNTIYF. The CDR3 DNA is TGTGCCATCAGTCCTACAGGGTACACTGGAAACACCATATATTTT.

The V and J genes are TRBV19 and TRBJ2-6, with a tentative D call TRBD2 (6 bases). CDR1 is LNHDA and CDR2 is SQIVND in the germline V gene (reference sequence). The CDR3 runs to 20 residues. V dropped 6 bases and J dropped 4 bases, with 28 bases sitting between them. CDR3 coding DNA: TGTGCCAGTAGCCCTTCTATACGGGCTAGCGCGTTGTGGGGGGCCAACGTCCTGACTTTC. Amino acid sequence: CASSPSIRASALWGANVLTF.

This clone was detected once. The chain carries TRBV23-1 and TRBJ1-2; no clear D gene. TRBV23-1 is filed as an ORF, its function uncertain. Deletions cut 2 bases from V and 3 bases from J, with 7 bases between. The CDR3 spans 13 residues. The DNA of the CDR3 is TGCGCCAGCAGTCAAGAGGAGGACTATGGCTACACCTTC. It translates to CASSQEEDYGYTF.

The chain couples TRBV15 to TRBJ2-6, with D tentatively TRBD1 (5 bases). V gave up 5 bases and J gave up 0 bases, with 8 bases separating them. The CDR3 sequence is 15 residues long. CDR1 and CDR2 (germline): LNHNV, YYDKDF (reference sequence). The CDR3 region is CATSQTVSGANVLTF. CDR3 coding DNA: TGTGCCACCAGCCAGACAGTCTCTGGGGCCAACGTCCTGACTTTC.

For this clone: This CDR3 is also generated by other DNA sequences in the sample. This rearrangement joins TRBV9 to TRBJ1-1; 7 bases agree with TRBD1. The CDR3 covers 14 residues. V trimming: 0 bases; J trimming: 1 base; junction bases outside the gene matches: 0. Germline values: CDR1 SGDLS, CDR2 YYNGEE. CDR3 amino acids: CASSVGTGNTEAFF. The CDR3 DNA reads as TGTGCCAGCAGCGTAGGGACAGGGAACACTGAAGCTTTCTTT.

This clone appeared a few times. CDR3 sequence (DNA): TGTGCCAGCGGACGGGACAGGGAGAACACTGAAGCTTTCTTT. It encodes CASGRDRENTEAFF. The chain links TRBV5-4 to TRBJ1-1, with 9 bases identical to TRBD1. V trimming: 7 bases; J trimming: 1 base; junction bases outside the gene matches: 5. Germline CDR1 SGHNT, CDR2 YYREEE (reference sequence). The CDR3 length is 14 residues.

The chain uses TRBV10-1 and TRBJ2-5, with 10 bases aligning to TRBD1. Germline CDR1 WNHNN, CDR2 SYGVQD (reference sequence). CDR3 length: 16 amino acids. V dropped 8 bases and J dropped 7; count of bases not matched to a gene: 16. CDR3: CASPVRGRQGAGTQYF. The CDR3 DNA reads TGCGCCAGCCCCGTAAGGGGTAGACAGGGGGCTGGGACCCAGTACTTC.

The CDR3 nucleotides read TGTGCCAGCAGCTTAAGGGTCGGGACAGGGAATCAGCCCCAGCATTTT. This codes for CASSLRVGTGNQPQHF. The J gene is TRBJ1-5, the V gene TRBV7-2; 9 bases line up with TRBD1. The CDR3 is 16 residues long. The V and J ends lost 2 bases and 4 bases, in that order; junction bases with no gene match: 6. In germline, CDR1 is SGHTA, CDR2 FQGNSA.

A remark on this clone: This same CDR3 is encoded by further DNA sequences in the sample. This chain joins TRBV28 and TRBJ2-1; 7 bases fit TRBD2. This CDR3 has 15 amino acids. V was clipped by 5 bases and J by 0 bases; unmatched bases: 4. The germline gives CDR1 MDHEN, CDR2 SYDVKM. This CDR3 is CASSVGGSSYNEQFF. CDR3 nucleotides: TGTGCCAGCAGTGTCGGGGGGAGCTCCTACAATGAGCAGTTCTTC.

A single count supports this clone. The chain's CDR3 is CASSYGDLAGPYGYTF. The CDR3 nucleotides are TGTGCCAGCAGTTACGGGGACTTGGCAGGACCGTATGGCTACACCTTC. The chain has TRBV6-5 and TRBJ1-2, with D perhaps matching TRBD1 (5 bases). CDR1 and CDR2 (germline): MNHEY, SVGAGI. The CDR3 is 16 residues long. V dropped 2 bases and J dropped 5 bases, with 18 bases sitting between them.

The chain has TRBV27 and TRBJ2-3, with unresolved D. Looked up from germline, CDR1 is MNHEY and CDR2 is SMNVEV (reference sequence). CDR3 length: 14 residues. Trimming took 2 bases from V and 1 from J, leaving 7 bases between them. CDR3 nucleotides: TGTGCCAGCAGTTTAGATCGGGGCACAGATACGCAGTATTTT. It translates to CASSLDRGTDTQYF.